Detailed here is one TCR beta chain. This receptor's antigen is unknown. Sequencer: NextSeq 550. The Human TCR Profiling Kit (MiLaboratory) was used to prepare UMI-labeled 5' RACE TRB cDNA libraries. cDNA synthesis used the entire amount of extracted RNA, and PCR amplification then used the entire amount of cDNA produced. The libraries were made side by side, with each library going through the same number of PCR cycles. In the authors' own workflow: With a requirement of at least two reads per UMI, MIGEC and MiXCR extracted about 50,000 +/- 10,000 unique UMI-labeled TRB cDNA molecules per library. On average, each library contained approximately 40,000 +/- 10,000 functional in-frame TRB CDR3 nucleotide clonotypes without stop codons. After downsampling to 5000 UMI-labeled TRB molecules per sample, diversity metrics, including normalized Shannon-Wiener and Chao1, were computed in VDJtools. For the central five CDR3 residues, VDJtools calculated physicochemical properties weighted by clonotype size, namely interaction energy, strength, volume and Kidera factor 4. After the reads were reprocessed by TCRdb, one entry was made per CDR3 protein sequence, with no DNA. TCRdb's processing, not the study's, gives the V and J calls here. This specimen's table enumerates about 92,000 distinct CDR3 sequences. The ten most abundant clones make up over 1.5% of the sample.

This sample is drawn from a study of CXCR3-negative and CXCR3-positive naive CD8 T cells (dated by TCRdb to about 2019). Study-level background: In total, about 150 million TRB reads were obtained, which works out to roughly 1.5 +/- 0.3 million reads per library. Naive subsets from five or six donors and memory cells from 3 donors were included in the TRBV-TRBJ cluster analysis. The diversity and physicochemical repertoire analyses included 11 donors pooled from two independent experiments.

Overall study results and their limits: Comparably high repertoire diversity was found in both naive subsets, whereas much lower repertoire diversity was found in memory CD8+ T cells. Because CXCR3 expression was partially decreased after cryopreservation, freshly isolated PBMCs were used for most assays. Compared with CXCR3-negative naive cells, CXCR3-positive naive cells had TRB CDR3s with higher hydrophobicity (lower Kidera factor 4), lower energy, and higher strength and volume indices. Surface CD5, linked to self-reactivity in mice, was comparable between naive subsets; TCR interaction strength was therefore also inferred from TRB CDR3 physicochemical properties. TRBV-TRBJ usage was similar between naive CXCR3-negative and CXCR3-positive cells from the same donor, while memory cells showed distinct patterns.

CDR1 and CDR2 are drawn from the germline V gene: SGHRS, YFSETQ. The cysteine opens and the phenylalanine closes a CDR3 of 15 amino acids. The record lacks a DNA sequence. Each CD8+ T cell subset was flow-sorted in triplicate, and 300,000 or so cells per subset were placed directly into RLT lysis buffer. To exclude memory contaminants, naive CD8+ T cells were stringently defined as CD45RO-CCR7+CD27+CD95-. Standard density gradient centrifugation was used to isolate peripheral blood mononuclear cells from buffy coats. Naive CXCR3-negative and CXCR3-positive CD8+ T cells were flow-sorted using a FACSAria III. An RNeasy Mini Kit was used to extract total RNA from the sorted cells.

This TCR was sampled from a human donor in good health. Some clones in this sample may be carry-over from other donors' samples. Sample: naive CXCR3- CD8+ T cells from blood. What this sample's cell subset or site label stands for: CD45RO-CCR7+CD27+CD95- naive CD8+ T cells lacking CXCR3 (TNR3-). The chain joins TRBV5-1 to TRBJ2-7; TCRdb picks TRBD1, but there is no DNA to check that call. Here the CDR3 is given as CASSFEGPLTYEQYF.